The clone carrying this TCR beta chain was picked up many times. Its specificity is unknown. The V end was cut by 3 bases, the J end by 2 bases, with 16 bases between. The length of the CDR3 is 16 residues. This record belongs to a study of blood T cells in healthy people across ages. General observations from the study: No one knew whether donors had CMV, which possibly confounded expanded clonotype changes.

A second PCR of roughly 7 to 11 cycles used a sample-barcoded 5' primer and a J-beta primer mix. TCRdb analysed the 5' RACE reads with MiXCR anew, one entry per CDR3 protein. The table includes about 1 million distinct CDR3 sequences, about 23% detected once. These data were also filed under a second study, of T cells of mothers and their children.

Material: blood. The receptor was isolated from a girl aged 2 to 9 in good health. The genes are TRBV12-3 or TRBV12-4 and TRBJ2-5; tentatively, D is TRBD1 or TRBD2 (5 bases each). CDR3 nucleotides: TGTGCCAGCAGTTTTAGGTTCGGGGACGGGCAAGAGACCCAGTACTTC. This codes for CASSFRFGDGQETQYF.